This is a list of T cell receptor beta chains from one sample in a study of T cell changes during pregnancy in multiple sclerosis. The table came from immunoSEQ multiplex PCR; TCRdb's copy has only in-frame clones and leaves some out. The profile covers approximately 68,000 clones, with roughly nine tenths appearing a single time and around 0.7% taken by the ten largest. The sequencing here drew on peripheral blood, taken in the third trimester of pregnancy. These receptors were obtained from a female donor in good health, enrolled as a control in a pregnancy study. Both conserved end residues are part of each CDR3.

V gene,J gene,CDR3 protein
TRBV9,TRBJ1-6,CASSVESGGVDSPLHF
TRBV27,TRBJ2-1,CASSLYPGDNEQFF
TRBV1,TRBJ2-1,CTSSHPREFF
TRBV4-3,TRBJ2-1,CASSQDPVTGALNFAYNEQFF
TRBV2,TRBJ1-2,CASSRTANYYGYTF
TRBV27,TRBJ2-7,CASTGGAGPNYEQYF
TRBV6-4,TRBJ2-2,CASSFSPGQGAGELFF
TRBV2,TRBJ1-2,CASSDSSGGTGYTLRDDYTF
TRBV29-1,TRBJ1-1,CSVDRGLTEAFF
TRBV12-5,TRBJ2-2,CASGRRGPNTGELFF
TRBV4-2,TRBJ2-7,CASSQDQDRESREQYF
TRBV7-2,TRBJ2-2,CASSPASGSQGTGELFF
TRBV7-9,TRBJ1-2,CASSFPGQAANYGYTF
TRBV27,TRBJ1-2,CASSPLGTVPHYGYTF
TRBV28,TRBJ2-2,CASSSALSTGVWVGELFF
TRBV5-4,TRBJ1-1,CASSSNRDEAFF
TRBV19,TRBJ1-2,CASKVAGSNYGYTF
TRBV5-1,TRBJ2-7,CASSTSGTYEQYF
TRBV5-6,TRBJ1-2,CASGAWVPEANYGYTF
TRBV5-1,TRBJ2-7,CASSAGLADTYEQYF
TRBV7-2,TRBJ2-3,CASTLGEADTQYF
TRBV5-1,TRBJ1-3,CASSGTGDGNTIYF
TRBV19,TRBJ2-5,CASSPLAGGPRETQYF
TRBV5-8,TRBJ1-1,CASSVTPGATEAFF
TRBV6-5,TRBJ1-3,CASRKPSGNTIYF
TRBV10-2,TRBJ1-5,CASRKGQGNQPQHF
TRBV28,TRBJ1-5,CVSRGGGQPQHF
TRBV9,TRBJ2-5,CASSVNGGDQETQYF
TRBV6-5,TRBJ1-4,CASTNWGGREKLFF
TRBV6-5,TRBJ1-2,CASSRTGGYYGYTF
TRBV12-5,TRBJ2-1,CASGLATVANEQFF
TRBV4-1,TRBJ2-7,CASSPTGQGYEQYF
TRBV4-3,TRBJ1-5,CASSQTYSNQPQHF
TRBV7-8,TRBJ2-3,CASRLLAGYTDTQYF
TRBV28,TRBJ2-7,CASSDWTGLAQGEQYF
TRBV29-1,TRBJ2-1,CSVEQGGSYNEQFF
TRBV27,TRBJ1-6,CASSLGTGGYSPLHF
TRBV10-3,TRBJ1-2,CAISAGDGYTF
TRBV27,TRBJ1-3,CASSLSMYGGSGNTIYF
TRBV14,TRBJ2-7,CASRPSGTAEDEQYF
TRBV10-2,TRBJ1-5,CASSDLGTVSNQPQHF
TRBV5-1,TRBJ2-3,CASSLVPTSTDTQYF
TRBV18,TRBJ2-1,CASSPSSAGSNEQFF